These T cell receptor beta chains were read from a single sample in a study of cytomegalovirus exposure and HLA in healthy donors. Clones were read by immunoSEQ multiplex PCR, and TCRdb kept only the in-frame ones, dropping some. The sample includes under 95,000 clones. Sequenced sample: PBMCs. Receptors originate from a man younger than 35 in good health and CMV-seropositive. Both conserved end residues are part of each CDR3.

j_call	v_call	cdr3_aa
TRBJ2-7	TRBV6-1	CASAGGLWTSYEQYF
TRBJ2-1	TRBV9	CASSVYSTSGSPTLYNEQFF
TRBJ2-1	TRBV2	CASSALLGDEQFF
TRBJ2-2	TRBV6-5	CASRQGRTGELFF
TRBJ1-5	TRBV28	CASSLRDRFQPQHF
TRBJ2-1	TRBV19	CASTQRLAGGGPYNEQFF
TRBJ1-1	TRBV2	CASSSGSGQGALEAFF
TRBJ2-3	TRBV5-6	CASSPDGDTQYF
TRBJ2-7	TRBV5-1	CASSFGGTIRYEQYF
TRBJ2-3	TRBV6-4	CASSDNGDTQYF
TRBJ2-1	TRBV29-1	CSASTGTYNEQFF
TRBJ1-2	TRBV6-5	CASSLLGQFYGYTF
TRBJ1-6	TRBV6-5	CASSYGRNNSPLHF
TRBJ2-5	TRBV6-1	CAIDSGSGTETQYF
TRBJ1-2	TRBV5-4	CASSPKDSYYGYTF
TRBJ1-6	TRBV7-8	CASSLFGQGTHDNSPLHF
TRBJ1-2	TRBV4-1	CASSPRGDRYNYGYTF
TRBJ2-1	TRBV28	CASSSSRRGLRSYNEQFF
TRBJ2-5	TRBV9	CASSVDRVTLETQYF
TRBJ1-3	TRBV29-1	CSVTFGSGNTIYF